This T cell receptor (beta chain) was recovered during a study of T cell responses to AZD1222 COVID-19 vaccine. Looking at the study overall: Pooled together were second doses at about 4 or about 12 weeks. General study findings and limits: Among the donors, most were white British and more were female, and clonal diversity was possibly underestimated. Among AZD1222 vaccinees, only 5 or 6 were seropositive at baseline.

The assay was immunoSEQ multiplex PCR, and TCRdb's table has in-frame clones only and misses some. Among around 95,000 clones listed, roughly 88% were seen once. As regards this clone: Its antigen is still unknown.

The germline CDR1 and CDR2 sequences are KGHSH and LQKENI. This CDR3 spans 14 amino acids. V was trimmed by 6 bases and J by 4 bases, leaving 15 bases between them. This sample comprised peripheral blood, obtained on day 0 of AZD1222 vaccination. The source is an adult in good health. V is TRBV18 and J is TRBJ1-1; a weak D match, TRBD1 (5 bases). CDR3 bases: TGTGCCAGCTCCCGACAGAACAGGATCACTGAAGCTTTCTTT. It is translated as CASSRQNRITEAFF.